This paragraph reports one TCR beta chain. Antigen unknown. This sample is part of a study of T cell responses to AZD1222 COVID-19 vaccine. V lost 4 bases and J lost 6; bases outside the gene matches: 4. The CDR3 has 15 residues. Germline V gene sequence: CDR1 LGHDT, CDR2 YNNKEL (reference sequence). Clones were read by immunoSEQ multiplex PCR, and TCRdb kept only the in-frame ones, dropping some. The sample includes around 30,000 clones, roughly nine tenths of them seen just once. Study outcomes and limitations: Vaccination with two AZD1222 doses was followed by a rise in Spike-specific TCR breadth and depth. Close to half of all spike-specific TCRs reportedly target regions of the variants that are unmutated. Clonal diversity may have been underestimated, and the donors were mostly white British, with more females than males.

Sequences were derived from peripheral blood, sampled on day 0 of AZD1222 vaccination. This receptor was obtained from an adult in good health. The rearrangement links TRBV3-1 (or the pseudogene TRBV3-2) to TRBJ2-1; 12 bases line up with TRBD2. CDR3 bases: TGTGCCAGCAGCCTACGGACTAGCGGGGCCAATGAGCAGTTCTTC. Translating it yields CASSLRTSGANEQFF.